Following are 26 T cell receptor beta chains from one sample sequenced in a study of type 1 regulatory T cells. TCRdb redid the calling of the reads with MiXCR, one entry per CDR3 protein. The table has roughly 62,000 distinct CDR3 sequences, 62% seen once; the top ten hold 1.5% to 2%. For these receptors, no antigen is known. Sequencing was carried out using cultured non-Tr1 T cells, either the whole culture or a sorted T cell fraction (not recorded which). The receptors here all came from a human donor in good health.

This chain uses TRBV12-3 or TRBV12-4 with TRBJ1-6; maybe TRBD1 (6 bases). CDR3 size: 15 residues. V was clipped by 5 bases and J by 5 bases, with 13 bases between them. CDR3 protein: CASSLRGADNSPLHF. The CDR3 region has the DNA TGTGCCAGCAGTCTCAGGGGCGCCGATAATTCACCCCTCCACTTT.

The chain couples TRBV6-2 or TRBV6-3 to TRBJ2-1; TRBD2 matches 11 bases. Unmatched junction bases numbered 13, after V lost 2 bases and J lost 7 bases. This CDR3 has 18 residues. The germline gives CDR1 MNHEY, CDR2 SVGEGT. For the CDR3, the DNA is TGTGCCAGCAGTTACGGGGGGGCGTATACTAGCGGGAGAAATGAGCAGTTCTTC. Its protein is CASSYGGAYTSGRNEQFF.

The chain joins TRBV4-1 to TRBJ2-2, with 8 bases identical to TRBD2. CDR1 MGHRA and CDR2 YSYEKL come from the germline V gene. J lost 4 bases, V lost 4 bases, and 5 bases had no gene match. The CDR3 has 15 amino acids. The CDR3 DNA reads TGCGCCAGCAGCCGTGGTAGCGGGACCACCGGGGAGCTGTTTTTT. Amino acid sequence: CASSRGSGTTGELFF.

In nucleotides, the CDR3 is TGTGCCAGCAGCCGTACAGGAAGCTCCTACGAGCAGTACTTC. The encoded protein is CASSRTGSSYEQYF. The rearrangement joins TRBV27 to TRBJ2-7, with TRBD1 as a possible D gene (5 bases). Germline V gene lookup returns CDR1 MNHEY and CDR2 SMNVEV (reference sequence). This CDR3 comprises 14 residues. V was clipped by 6 bases and J by 0 bases, with 12 bases between them.

The V and J genes are TRBV20-1 and TRBJ2-2; TRBD2 agrees at 10 bases. The CDR3 loop spans 16 amino acids. V dropped 0 bases and J dropped 6; count of bases not matched to a gene: 7. Germline V gene data show CDR1 as DFQATT and CDR2 as SNEGSKA (reference sequence). CDR3 coding DNA: TGCAGTGCTAGAGATCGGCTAGCGGGAGTTTCCGGGGAGCTGTTTTTT. Its translation: CSARDRLAGVSGELFF.

The chain employs TRBV19 and TRBJ1-5; weak D call: TRBD1 (5 bases). Looked up from germline, CDR1 is LNHDA and CDR2 is SQIVND (reference sequence). V dropped 9 bases and J dropped 0 bases, with 9 bases sitting between them. The length of the CDR3 is 13 residues. CDR3 sequence: CASQTVSNQPQHF. CDR3 nucleotides: TGTGCCAGCCAGACAGTTAGCAATCAGCCCCAGCATTTT. The variable domain in full, with the rest retrieved from reference TRBV19 and TRBJ1-5, is DGGITQSPKYLFRKEGQNVTLSCEQNLNHDAMYWYRQDPGQGLRLIYYSQIVNDFQKGDIAEGYSVSREKKESFPLTVTSAQKNPTAFYLCASQTVSNQPQHFGDGTRLSIL.

The DNA of the CDR3 is TGTGCCAGCAGCCCCCCAGGCTTAGCACCCGTGGAGACCCAGTACTTC. This encodes CASSPPGLAPVETQYF. The genes are TRBV11-2 and TRBJ2-5; D remains ambiguous. Between the trimmed V and J ends, which lost 5 bases and 5 bases, there was a span of 21 bases. CDR1 SGHAT and CDR2 FQNNGV come from the germline V gene. The CDR3 is 16 amino acids. The whole variable domain, filled in from reference TRBV11-2 and TRBJ2-5, reads EAGVAQSPRYKIIEKRQSVAFWCNPISGHATLYWYQQILGQGPKLLIQFQNNGVVDDSQLPKDRFSAERLKGVDSTLKIQPAKLEDSAVYLCASSPPGLAPVETQYFGPGTRLLVL.

J is TRBJ2-1 and V is TRBV7-3; 7 bases fit TRBD2. The CDR3 totals 15 residues. Germline V gene sequence: CDR1 SGHTA, CDR2 FQGTGA. The ends lost 5 bases at V and 6 bases at J; junction bases unmatched: 10. CDR3 sequence reads: CASSPVSGTSNEQFF. In DNA, the CDR3 is TGTGCCAGCAGCCCCGTGAGCGGGACGAGCAATGAGCAGTTCTTC. The full variable domain, in which reference TRBV7-3 and TRBJ2-1 provide the parts outside the CDR3, is GAGVSQTPSNKVTEKGKYVELRCDPISGHTALYWYRQSLGQGPEFLIYFQGTGAADDSGLPNDRFFAVRPEGSVSTLKIQRTERGDSAVYLCASSPVSGTSNEQFFGPGTRLTVL.

V gene TRBV5-8 combines with J gene TRBJ2-7; D call uncertain. V lost 3 bases to trimming and J lost 6 bases, with 16 bases between them. The CDR3 is made up of 14 amino acids. Germline values: CDR1 SGHTS, CDR2 YDEGEE. CDR3 in DNA: TGTGCCAGCAGCTCGCCCGGTTATCTTCCCGAGCAGTACTTC. It specifies CASSSPGYLPEQYF.

The chain combines TRBV21-1 with TRBJ2-5. TRBV21-1 is deemed a pseudogene. The CDR3 is 12 residues long. The CDR3 coding sequence is TGTGCCAGCAGCAAAGATGGAGAGACCCAGTACTTC. Translated: CASSKDGETQYF.

This chain links TRBV7-2 with TRBJ2-7, with D perhaps matching TRBD1 (7 bases). Germline V gives CDR1 SGHTA, CDR2 FQGNSA. The CDR3 runs to 16 residues. V lost 1 base and J 3 bases, leaving 16 bases between the germline ends. In DNA, the CDR3 is TGTGCCAGCAGCTTAGGTCCAGGGGGAGGATTCTACGAGCAGTACTTC. Its protein is CASSLGPGGGFYEQYF.

The chain links TRBV7-8 to TRBJ2-2, with TRBD1 as a possible D gene (6 bases). CDR3 length: 14 amino acids. V lost 5 bases, J lost 4 bases, and 11 bases lay in between. Germline V gene lookup returns CDR1 SGHVS and CDR2 FQNEAQ. The CDR3 nucleotides read TGTGCCAGCAGCCCACGACAGGTCACCGGGGAGCTGTTTTTT. Translated, it gives CASSPRQVTGELFF.

CDR3 DNA: TGTGCCACCAGTGATCCCGTTTGGGGGGGGCAGTTCTTC. This codes for CATSDPVWGGQFF. This chain connects TRBV24-1 to TRBJ2-1; 7 bases fit TRBD2. V lost 3 bases, J lost 12 bases, and 7 bases stayed unmatched. CDR1 KGHDR and CDR2 SFDVKD come from the germline V gene. This CDR3 comprises 13 residues.

This CDR3 reads CASSLFRGGTEAFF. Here the CDR3 DNA reads TGTGCCAGCAGTTTATTTCGCGGGGGCACTGAAGCTTTCTTT. The V and J genes are TRBV27 and TRBJ1-1; maybe TRBD1 (5 bases). V was clipped by 1 base and J by 4 bases, with 10 bases between them. This CDR3 has 14 residues. From germline, CDR1 is MNHEY and CDR2 SMNVEV (reference sequence).

The chain recombines TRBV9 with TRBJ2-3; D possibly corresponds to TRBD2 (6 bases). Looked up from germline, CDR1 is SGDLS and CDR2 is YYNGEE. The V end lost 3 bases, the J end lost 3 bases, and 14 bases lay between the germline ends. This CDR3 comprises 15 residues. The CDR3 coding sequence is TGTGCCAGCAGCGCGGACCGGAGGGCAACAGATACGCAGTATTTT. Translating it yields CASSADRRATDTQYF.

In its sample, this clonotype was seen a few times. V and J are TRBV10-3 and TRBJ2-7; TRBD1 matches at 7 bases. Unmatched junction bases numbered 4, after V lost 8 bases and J lost 3 bases. Germline V gene sequence: CDR1 ENHRY, CDR2 SYGVKD. This CDR3 contains 12 residues. The CDR3 protein is CAIGGQDYEQYF. CDR3 coding DNA: TGTGCCATCGGTGGACAGGACTACGAGCAGTACTTC.

The J gene is TRBJ1-5, the V gene TRBV7-2, with 7 positions matching TRBD1. The ends lost 6 bases at V and 5 bases at J; junction bases unmatched: 10. The CDR3 sequence is 15 residues long. Per germline, CDR1 SGHTA and CDR2 FQGNSA. The CDR3 DNA reads as TGTGCCAGCAGGGCCAGGGGGGGAGAGGATCAGCCCCAGCATTTT. Its protein product is CASRARGGEDQPQHF. The complete variable domain, with remaining parts taken from reference TRBV7-2 and TRBJ1-5, reads GAGVSQSPSNKVTEKGKDVELRCDPISGHTALYWYRQSLGQGLEFLIYFQGNSAPDKSGLPSDRFSAERTGGSVSTLTIQRTQQEDSAVYLCASRARGGEDQPQHFGDGTRLSIL.

This rearrangement joins TRBV7-9 to TRBJ1-1; 8 bases line up with TRBD1. CDR3 length: 14 residues. The V segment lost 4 bases and the J segment 4 bases; nucleotides outside the gene matches: 5. CDR1 is SEHNR, CDR2 FQNEAQ, per germline (reference sequence). For the CDR3, the DNA is TGTGCCAGCAGCTCACGCACAGGGGGCACTGAAGCTTTCTTT. It translates to CASSSRTGGTEAFF. The whole variable domain, remainder taken from reference TRBV7-9 and TRBJ1-1, is DTGVSQNPRHKITKRGQNVTFRCDPISEHNRLYWYRQTLGQGPEFLTYFQNEAQLEKSRLLSDRFSAERPKGSFSTLEIQRTEQGDSAMYLCASSSRTGGTEAFFGQGTRLTVV.

The chain combines TRBV7-8 with TRBJ2-1, with 7 bases lining up with TRBD1. The CDR3 length is 14 residues. V shed 2 bases, J shed 5 bases, and the junction held 3 bases outside the gene matches. CDR1 is SGHVS and CDR2 is FQNEAQ in the germline V gene. The CDR3 region has the DNA TGTGCCAGCAGCTTACTTACAGGGGACAATGAGCAGTTCTTC. It is translated as CASSLLTGDNEQFF.

The chain is built from TRBV7-2 and TRBJ2-5, with D perhaps TRBD1 or TRBD2 (5 bases each). CDR3 length equals 14 residues. V shed 3 bases and J shed 6 bases, with 14 bases lying between them. Germline CDR1 reads SGHTA; CDR2 reads FQGNSA. The CDR3 DNA follows: TGTGCCAGCAGCTTGGCGGCTGAGGGGAAGACCCAGTACTTC. Translating gives CASSLAAEGKTQYF.

Comment on this clonotype: The junction differs from germline at one of its ends, possibly a read error. V usage is TRBV9 and J usage is TRBJ1-1; D is perhaps TRBD1 (5 bases). Germline loops: CDR1 SGDLS, CDR2 YYNGEE. The CDR3 has 15 amino acids. The CDR3 loop reads CASSVEGVMNTEAFF. DNA for the CDR3: TGTGCCAGCAGCGTTGAAGGGGTAATGAATACTGAAGCTTTCTTT.

The V call is TRBV20-1, the J call TRBJ2-1; the match to TRBD1 covers 8 bases. V dropped 1 base and J dropped 3; count of bases not matched to a gene: 5. This CDR3 comprises 15 residues. Germline V gene data show CDR1 as DFQATT and CDR2 as SNEGSKA (reference sequence). As DNA, the CDR3 is TGCAGTGCTAGAGGCACCGGACAGGGCTACAATGAGCAGTTCTTC. It yields the protein CSARGTGQGYNEQFF.

The chain links TRBV7-2 to TRBJ2-2, with 8 nucleotides matching TRBD2. The germline gives CDR1 SGHTA, CDR2 FQGNSA. V gave up 2 bases and J gave up 4 bases; unmatched junction bases: 3. The CDR3 has 15 residues. The CDR3 reads CASSLQRELTGELFF. The CDR3 DNA reads TGTGCCAGCAGCTTACAGCGGGAGCTCACCGGGGAGCTGTTTTTT.

The chain recombines TRBV19 with TRBJ2-1, with TRBD2 identical over 10 bases. Germline-derived CDR1 and CDR2 are LNHDA and SQIVND (reference sequence). The CDR3 contains 14 residues. Unmatched junction bases numbered 8, after V lost 1 base and J lost 14 bases. The CDR3 here is CASSIGVAGGPEFF. CDR3 bases: TGTGCCAGTAGTATAGGGGTAGCGGGAGGCCCGGAGTTCTTC.

This clonotype was detected once. The V call is TRBV5-1, the J call TRBJ2-3; D not resolved. Germline lookup yields CDR1 SGHRS and CDR2 YFSETQ. The CDR3 has 15 amino acids. The germline V and J ends were trimmed by 0 bases and 2 bases, with 10 bases remaining between them. CDR3 protein: CASSLARGDTDTQYF. The CDR3 DNA is TGCGCCAGCAGCTTGGCGCGAGGAGACACAGATACGCAGTATTTT.

This clonotype was seen only once. The chain has TRBV12-3 or TRBV12-4 and TRBJ2-7, with 10 bases matching TRBD2. The CDR3 runs 17 residues. Trimming removed 4 bases from V and 4 bases from J; junction bases left unmatched: 13. Written as DNA, the CDR3 is TGTGCCAGCAGTTCCGAGGGTCTAGCGGGAGTAGGTTACGAGCAGTACTTC. This translates into CASSSEGLAGVGYEQYF.